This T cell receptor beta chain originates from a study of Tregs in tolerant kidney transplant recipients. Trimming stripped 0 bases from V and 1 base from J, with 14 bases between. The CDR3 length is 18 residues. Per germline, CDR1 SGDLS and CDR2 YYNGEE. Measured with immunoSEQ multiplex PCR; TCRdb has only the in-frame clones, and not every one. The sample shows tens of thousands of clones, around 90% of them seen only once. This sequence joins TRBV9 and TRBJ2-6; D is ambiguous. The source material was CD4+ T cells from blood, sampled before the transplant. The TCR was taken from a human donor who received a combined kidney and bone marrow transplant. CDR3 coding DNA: TGTGCCAGCAGCGTAGAGTTAGCCGTCATTTCTGGGGCCAACGTCCTGACTTTC. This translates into CASSVELAVISGANVLTF.